The clone carrying this T cell receptor (beta chain) was counted once. These data are taken from a study of blood T cell repertoires in COVID-19. Study overall: The United States, Italy and Spain supplied acute and convalescent COVID-19 samples.

Participants were placed into cohorts based on the clinical history they reported. The germline V gene has CDR1 LNHDA and CDR2 SQIVND (reference sequence). CDR3 size: 14 residues. The V gene end was trimmed by 5 bases and the J gene end by 3 bases; junction bases not matched to a gene: 4. Profiled with immunoSEQ multiplex PCR; TCRdb holds only in-frame clones, not every one. The sample lists about 210,000 clones; 87% were seen once. The clonotype was recovered from a man aged 18 to 29 with acute COVID-19. V and J are TRBV19 and TRBJ1-5, with 7 bases that match TRBD1. What was sequenced was PBMCs or T cells enriched from blood (not recorded which). The CDR3 DNA is TGTGCCAGTAGTTTACAGGGGTACAATCAGCCCCAGCATTTT. The encoded protein is CASSLQGYNQPQHF.